The TCR beta chain under discussion was sequenced for a study of shared clonotypes between healthy human individuals. Turning to the study itself: Contributing individuals were a couple of females and three males aged 18 to 49.

The ends lost 3 bases at V and 3 bases at J; junction bases unmatched: 7. The length of the CDR3 is 16 residues. Germline CDR1 is SGHTA and CDR2 is FQGTGA. Deep was the level used in running the assay. Some 30,000 T cell genomes (about 0.3 ug DNA) went into each PBMC replicate. This table comes from immunoSEQ multiplex PCR, and its TCRdb copy is limited to in-frame clones, with some not included. The sample lists about 560,000 clones; around 77% were seen once. The chain combines TRBV7-3 with TRBJ2-3; 9 nucleotides agree with TRBD1. The sequenced sample consisted of PBMCs. The source is a woman aged 35 to 49 in good health. Some clones in this sample may be carry-over from other donors' samples. The CDR3 coding sequence is TGTGCCAGCAGCTTGGGAGGACAGGGGTGGACAGATACGCAGTATTTT. As protein: CASSLGGQGWTDTQYF.